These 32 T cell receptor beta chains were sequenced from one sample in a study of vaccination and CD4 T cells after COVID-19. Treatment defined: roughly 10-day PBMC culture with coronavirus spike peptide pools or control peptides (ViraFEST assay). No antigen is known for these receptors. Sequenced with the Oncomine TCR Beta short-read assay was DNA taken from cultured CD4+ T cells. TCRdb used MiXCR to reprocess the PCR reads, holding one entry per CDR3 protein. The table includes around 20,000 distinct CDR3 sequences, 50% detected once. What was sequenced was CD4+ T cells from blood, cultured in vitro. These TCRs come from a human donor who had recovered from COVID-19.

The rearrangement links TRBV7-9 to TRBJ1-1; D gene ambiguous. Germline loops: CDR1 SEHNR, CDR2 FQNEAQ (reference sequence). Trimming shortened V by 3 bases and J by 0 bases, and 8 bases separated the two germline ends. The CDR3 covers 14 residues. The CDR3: CASSFDTMNTEAFF. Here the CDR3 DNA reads TGTGCCAGCAGCTTTGACACGATGAACACTGAAGCTTTCTTT.

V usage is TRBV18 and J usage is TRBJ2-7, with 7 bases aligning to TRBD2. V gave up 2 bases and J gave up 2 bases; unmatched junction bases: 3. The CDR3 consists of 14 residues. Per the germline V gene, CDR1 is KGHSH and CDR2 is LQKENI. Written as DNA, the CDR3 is TGTGCCAGCTCACCATCGCGGGAGACCTACGAGCAGTACTTC. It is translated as CASSPSRETYEQYF.

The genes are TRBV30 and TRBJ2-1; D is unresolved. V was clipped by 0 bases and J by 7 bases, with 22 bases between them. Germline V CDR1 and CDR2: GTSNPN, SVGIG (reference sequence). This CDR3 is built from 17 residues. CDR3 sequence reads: CAWSVLAYRAIGNEQFF. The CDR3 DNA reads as TGTGCCTGGAGTGTACTCGCTTATAGGGCGATCGGGAATGAGCAGTTCTTC.

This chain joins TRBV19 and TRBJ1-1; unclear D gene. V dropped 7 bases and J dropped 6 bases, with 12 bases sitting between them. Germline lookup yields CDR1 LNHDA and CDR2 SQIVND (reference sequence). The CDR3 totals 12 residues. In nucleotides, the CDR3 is TGTGCCAGTACCACCCAGTGGGCTGAAGCTTTCTTT. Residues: CASTTQWAEAFF.

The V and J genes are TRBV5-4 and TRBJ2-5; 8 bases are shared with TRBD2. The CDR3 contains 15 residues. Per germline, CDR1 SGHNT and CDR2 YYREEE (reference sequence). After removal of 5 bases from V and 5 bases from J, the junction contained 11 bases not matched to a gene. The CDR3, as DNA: TGTGCCAGCAGTCGTGAAGCGGGAGTCGGGGAGACCCAGTACTTC. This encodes CASSREAGVGETQYF.

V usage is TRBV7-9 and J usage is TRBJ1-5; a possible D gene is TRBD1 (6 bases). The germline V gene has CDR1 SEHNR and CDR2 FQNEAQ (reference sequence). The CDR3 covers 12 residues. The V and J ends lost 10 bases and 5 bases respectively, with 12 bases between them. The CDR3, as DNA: TGTGCCATCCAGGGGACGGATCAGCCCCAGCATTTT. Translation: CAIQGTDQPQHF.

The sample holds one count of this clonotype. The CDR3 spells CASSEGGGGYPAQHF. CDR3 DNA: TGTGCCAGCAGTGAAGGAGGAGGGGGTTATCCAGCCCAGCATTTT. The gene calls are TRBV2 and TRBJ1-5; possibly TRBD1 for D (6 bases). Trimming cost V 1 base and J 11 bases, with 18 bases left between them. Germline lookup yields CDR1 SNHLY and CDR2 FYNNEI. The CDR3 extends over 15 amino acids.

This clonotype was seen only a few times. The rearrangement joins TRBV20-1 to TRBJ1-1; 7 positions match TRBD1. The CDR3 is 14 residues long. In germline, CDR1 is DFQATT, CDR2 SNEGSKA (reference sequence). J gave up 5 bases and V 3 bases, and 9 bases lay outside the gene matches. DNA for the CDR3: TGCAGTGCTAGGCCCTTTGACAGGGATACTGAAGCTTTCTTT. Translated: CSARPFDRDTEAFF.

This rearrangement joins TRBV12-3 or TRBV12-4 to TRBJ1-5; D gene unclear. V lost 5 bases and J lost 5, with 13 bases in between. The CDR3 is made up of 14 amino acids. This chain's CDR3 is CASSPQSGDQPQHF. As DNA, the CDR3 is TGTGCCAGCAGTCCGCAAAGTGGGGATCAGCCCCAGCATTTT.

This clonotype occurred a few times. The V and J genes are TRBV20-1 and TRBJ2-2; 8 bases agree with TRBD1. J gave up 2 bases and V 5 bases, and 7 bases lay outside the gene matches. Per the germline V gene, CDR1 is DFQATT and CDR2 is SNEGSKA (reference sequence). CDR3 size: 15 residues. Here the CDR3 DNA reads TGCAGTGCTGGAAGGACAGGGCTTAACACCGGGGAGCTGTTTTTT. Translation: CSAGRTGLNTGELFF.

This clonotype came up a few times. CDR3 in amino acids: CASSPSTGRNEKLFF. CDR3 bases: TGTGCCAGCAGTCCATCGACAGGGCGGAATGAAAAACTGTTTTTT. The chain combines TRBV27 with TRBJ1-4; 7 nucleotides line up with TRBD1. Germline trimming cut 5 bases from V and 5 bases from J; bases unmatched to any gene: 8. CDR1 is MNHEY, CDR2 SMNVEV, per germline (reference sequence). The CDR3 spans 15 residues.

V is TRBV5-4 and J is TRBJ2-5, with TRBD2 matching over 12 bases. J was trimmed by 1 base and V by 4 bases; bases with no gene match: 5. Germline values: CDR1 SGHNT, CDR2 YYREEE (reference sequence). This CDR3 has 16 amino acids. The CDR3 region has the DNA TGTGCCAGCAGCCTCGGACTAGCGGGGACCCAAGAGACCCAGTACTTC. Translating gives CASSLGLAGTQETQYF. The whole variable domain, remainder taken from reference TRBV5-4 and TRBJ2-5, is ETGVTQSPTHLIKTRGQQVTLRCSSQSGHNTVSWYQQALGQGPQFIFQYYREEENGRGNFPPRFSGLQFPNYSSELNVNALELDDSALYLCASSLGLAGTQETQYFGPGTRLLVL.

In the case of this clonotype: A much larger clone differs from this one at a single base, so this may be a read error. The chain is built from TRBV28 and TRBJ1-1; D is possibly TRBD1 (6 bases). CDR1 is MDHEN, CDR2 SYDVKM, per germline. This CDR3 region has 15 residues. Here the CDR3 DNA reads TGTGTCAGCAGTTTCCAGGGGCGCCTGGAGACTGAAGCTTTCTTT. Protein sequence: CVSSFQGRLETEAFF. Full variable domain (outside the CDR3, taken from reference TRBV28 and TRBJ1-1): DVKVTQSSRYLVKRTGEKVFLECVQDMDHENMFWYRQDPGLGLRLIYFSYDVKMKEKGDIPEGYSVSREKKERFSLILESASTNQTSMYLCVSSFQGRLETEAFFGQGTRLTVV.

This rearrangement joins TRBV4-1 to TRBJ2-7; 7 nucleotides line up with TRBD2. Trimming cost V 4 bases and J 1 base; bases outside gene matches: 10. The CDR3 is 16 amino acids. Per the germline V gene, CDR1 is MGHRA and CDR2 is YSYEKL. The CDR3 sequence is CASSRYLAGESYEQYF. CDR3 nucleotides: TGCGCCAGCAGCCGATACCTGGCGGGAGAGTCCTACGAGCAGTACTTC.

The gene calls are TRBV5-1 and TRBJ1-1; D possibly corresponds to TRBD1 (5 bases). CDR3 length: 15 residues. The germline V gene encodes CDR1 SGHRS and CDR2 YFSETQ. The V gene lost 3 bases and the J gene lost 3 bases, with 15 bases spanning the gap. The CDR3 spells CASSWKGEGDTEAFF. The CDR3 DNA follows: TGCGCCAGCAGCTGGAAAGGGGAAGGGGACACTGAAGCTTTCTTT.

The CDR3 loop reads CSVVPTYTEAFF. The CDR3 DNA reads as TGCAGCGTTGTCCCAACCTATACTGAAGCTTTCTTT. The genes are TRBV29-1 and TRBJ1-1, with D unresolved. CDR1 is SQVTM, CDR2 ANQGSEA, per germline. V was shortened by 4 bases and J by 5 bases, with 11 bases between the two germline ends. The CDR3 is made up of 12 amino acids.

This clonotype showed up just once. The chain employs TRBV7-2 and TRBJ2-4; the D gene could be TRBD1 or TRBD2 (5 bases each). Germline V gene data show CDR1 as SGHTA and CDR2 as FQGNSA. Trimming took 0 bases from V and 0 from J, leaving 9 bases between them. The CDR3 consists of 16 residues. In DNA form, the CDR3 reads TGTGCCAGCAGCTTAGCCTGGGACGTAGCCAAAAACATTCAGTACTTC. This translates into CASSLAWDVAKNIQYF.

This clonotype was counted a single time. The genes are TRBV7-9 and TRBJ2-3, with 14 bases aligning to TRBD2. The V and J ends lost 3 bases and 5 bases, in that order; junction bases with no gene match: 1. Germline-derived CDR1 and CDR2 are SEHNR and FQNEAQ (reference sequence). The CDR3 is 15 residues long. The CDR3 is CASSFGTSGGDTQYF. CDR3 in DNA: TGTGCCAGCAGCTTCGGGACTAGCGGGGGAGATACGCAGTATTTT.

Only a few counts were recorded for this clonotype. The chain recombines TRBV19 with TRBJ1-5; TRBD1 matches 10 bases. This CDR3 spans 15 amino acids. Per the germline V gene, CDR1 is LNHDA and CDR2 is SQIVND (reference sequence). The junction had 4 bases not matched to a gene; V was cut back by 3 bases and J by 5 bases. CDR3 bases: TGTGCCAGTAGTATGGGGACAGGGGTGCATCAGCCCCAGCATTTT. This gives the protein CASSMGTGVHQPQHF.

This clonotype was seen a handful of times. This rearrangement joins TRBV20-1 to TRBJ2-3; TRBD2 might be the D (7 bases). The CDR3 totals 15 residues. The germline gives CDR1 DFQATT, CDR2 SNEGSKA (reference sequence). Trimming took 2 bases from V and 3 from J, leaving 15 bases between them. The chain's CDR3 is CSARSGGGGTDTQYF. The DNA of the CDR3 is TGCAGTGCTAGATCGGGGGGAGGGGGAACAGATACGCAGTATTTT.

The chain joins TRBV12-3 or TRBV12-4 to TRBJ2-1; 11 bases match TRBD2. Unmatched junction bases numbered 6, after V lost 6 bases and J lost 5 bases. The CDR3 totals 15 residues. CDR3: CASREGTSGHNEQFF. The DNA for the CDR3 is TGTGCCAGCAGGGAGGGGACTAGCGGCCACAATGAGCAGTTCTTC.

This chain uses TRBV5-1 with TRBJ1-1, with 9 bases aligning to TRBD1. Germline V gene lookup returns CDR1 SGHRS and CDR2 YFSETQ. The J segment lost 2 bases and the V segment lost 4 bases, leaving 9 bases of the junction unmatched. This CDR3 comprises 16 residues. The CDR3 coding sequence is TGCGCCAGCAGCCACTCAGGGACAGGGCGCAACACTGAAGCTTTCTTT. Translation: CASSHSGTGRNTEAFF.

The CDR3, as DNA: TGTGCCAGCACTTCGCAGACTAACTATGGCTACACCTTC. Translated, it gives CASTSQTNYGYTF. The chain recombines TRBV2 with TRBJ1-2; D ambiguous. Germline lookup yields CDR1 SNHLY and CDR2 FYNNEI. This CDR3 has 13 amino acids. V lost 7 bases, J lost 0 bases, and 9 bases lay in between.

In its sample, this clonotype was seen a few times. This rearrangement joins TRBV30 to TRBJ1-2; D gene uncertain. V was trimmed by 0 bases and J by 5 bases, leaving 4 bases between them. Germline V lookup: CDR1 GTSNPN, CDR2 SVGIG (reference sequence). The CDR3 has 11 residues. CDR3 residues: CAWSVTYGYTF. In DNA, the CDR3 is TGTGCCTGGAGTGTGACGTATGGCTACACCTTC.

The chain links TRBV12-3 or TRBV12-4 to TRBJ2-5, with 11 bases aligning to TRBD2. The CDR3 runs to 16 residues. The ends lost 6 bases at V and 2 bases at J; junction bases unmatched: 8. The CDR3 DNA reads TGTGCCAGCAGCTTGGGAACTAGCGGGAGACAAGAGACCCAGTACTTC. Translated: CASSLGTSGRQETQYF.

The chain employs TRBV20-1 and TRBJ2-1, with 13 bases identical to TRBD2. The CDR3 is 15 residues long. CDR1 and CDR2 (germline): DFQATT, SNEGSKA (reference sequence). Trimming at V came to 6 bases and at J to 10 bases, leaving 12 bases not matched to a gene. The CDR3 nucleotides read TGCAGTGCACGCAAAACTAGCGGGAGGGCTTGGGAGCAGTTCTTC. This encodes CSARKTSGRAWEQFF.

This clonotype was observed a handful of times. CDR3 sequence (DNA): TGTGCCATCAGTGCCGGGGTGTTAGACTATGGCTACACCTTC. Its protein is CAISAGVLDYGYTF. The gene calls are TRBV10-3 and TRBJ1-2; unclear D gene. V lost 4 bases and J 3 bases, leaving 12 bases between the germline ends. The CDR3 extends over 14 amino acids. The germline V gene encodes CDR1 ENHRY and CDR2 SYGVKD.

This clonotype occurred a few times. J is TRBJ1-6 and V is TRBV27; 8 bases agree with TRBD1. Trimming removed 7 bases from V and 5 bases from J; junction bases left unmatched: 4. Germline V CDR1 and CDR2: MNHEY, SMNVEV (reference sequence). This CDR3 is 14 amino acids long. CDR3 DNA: TGTGCCAGCAAGTACAGGGGGGATAATTCACCCCTCCACTTT. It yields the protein CASKYRGDNSPLHF.

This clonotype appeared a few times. In DNA form, the CDR3 reads TGTGCCAGCAGGGAAAGAGGGACAGGGACAAGTCAGCCCCAGCATTTT. It codes for CASRERGTGTSQPQHF. V usage is TRBV2 and J usage is TRBJ1-5; 9 bases are shared with TRBD1. V shed 6 bases, J shed 6 bases, and the junction held 12 bases outside the gene matches. The germline gives CDR1 SNHLY, CDR2 FYNNEI. This CDR3 contains 16 residues.

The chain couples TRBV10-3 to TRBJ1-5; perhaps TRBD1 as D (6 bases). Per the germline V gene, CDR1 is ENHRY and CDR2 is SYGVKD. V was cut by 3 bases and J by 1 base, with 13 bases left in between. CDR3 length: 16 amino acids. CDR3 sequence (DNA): TGTGCCATCAGTGAAAGGGGGGAGGGAAGCAATCAGCCCCAGCATTTT. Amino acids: CAISERGEGSNQPQHF.

This CDR3 reads CSARVGGTSYEQYF. CDR3 sequence (DNA): TGCAGTGCTAGAGTCGGCGGGACCTCCTACGAGCAGTACTTC. The V and J genes are TRBV20-1 and TRBJ2-7; tentatively, D is TRBD2 (6 bases). Germline V gene sequence: CDR1 DFQATT, CDR2 SNEGSKA (reference sequence). This CDR3 comprises 14 residues. Between the trimmed V and J ends, which lost 1 base and 0 bases, there was a span of 10 bases.

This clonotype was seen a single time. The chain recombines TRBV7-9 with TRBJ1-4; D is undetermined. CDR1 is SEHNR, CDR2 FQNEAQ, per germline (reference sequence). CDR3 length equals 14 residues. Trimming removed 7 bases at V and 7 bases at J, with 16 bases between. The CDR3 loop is CASNLDPRGEKLFF. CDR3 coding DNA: TGTGCCAGCAACCTGGACCCGCGGGGTGAAAAACTGTTTTTT.